Listed here are 23 T cell receptor beta chains from one sample, sequenced in a study of CD8 T cells in Susac syndrome. When the RNA was reverse transcribed, random hexamers were used with an input of roughly 0.5 to 1 ug. TCRdb itself ran the immunoSEQ multiplex PCR reads through MiXCR, one entry per CDR3 protein. The sample carries roughly 170,000 distinct CDR3 sequences, over 85% recorded once. Sequencing input: CD4+ T cells from PBMCs. All receptors derive from a human donor with multiple sclerosis.

This clonotype was seen once. J is TRBJ2-7 and V is TRBV6-5, with 12 nucleotides matching TRBD2. The CDR3 extends over 15 amino acids. Losses at the gene ends were 3 bases for V and 4 bases for J; bases not matched to a gene: 4. Germline assignment: CDR1 MNHEY and CDR2 SVGAGI. CDR3 amino acids: CASSYTSGGPYEQYF. The CDR3 coding sequence is TGTGCCAGCAGTTATACTAGCGGGGGGCCTTACGAGCAGTACTTC.

V gene TRBV29-1 combines with J gene TRBJ2-5, with TRBD1 as a possible D gene (5 bases). The CDR3 is 13 amino acids. The germline CDR1 and CDR2 sequences are SQVTM and ANQGSEA. The V end was cut by 8 bases, the J end by 5 bases, with 18 bases between. Here the CDR3 DNA reads TGCAGCCTCACAGGCGGCAATATGGAGACCCAGTACTTC. Amino acid sequence: CSLTGGNMETQYF.

The gene calls are TRBV5-6 and TRBJ2-7, with D possibly being TRBD1 or TRBD2 (6 bases each). This CDR3 region has 13 residues. The V end lost 3 bases, the J end lost 6 bases, and 13 bases lay between the germline ends. The germline CDR1 and CDR2 sequences are SGHDT and YYEEEE. CDR3 bases: TGTGCCAGCAGCTCCCCGGGGGCGGGCGAGCAGTACTTC. It is translated as CASSSPGAGEQYF.

V gene TRBV7-8 combines with J gene TRBJ2-7, with 7 bases aligning to TRBD1. V lost 4 bases to trimming and J lost 3 bases; unmatched junction nucleotides: 6. This CDR3 has 14 residues. Germline V lookup: CDR1 SGHVS, CDR2 FQNEAQ. The CDR3: CASSSRDSYYEQYF. The CDR3 bases are TGTGCCAGCAGCTCAAGGGACAGTTACTACGAGCAGTACTTC.

The rearrangement uses TRBV18 and TRBJ2-1; D gene unclear. Looked up from germline, CDR1 is KGHSH and CDR2 is LQKENI. The CDR3 is 13 residues long. V was trimmed by 0 bases and J by 6 bases, leaving 6 bases between them. The CDR3 protein is CASSPPGTNEQFF. The CDR3 DNA reads as TGTGCCAGCTCACCACCGGGAACCAATGAGCAGTTCTTC.

This clonotype appeared once. The genes are TRBV7-2 and TRBJ1-2; the match to TRBD1 covers 7 bases. The CDR3 loop spans 15 amino acids. With 4 bases clipped from V and 0 bases from J, the junction kept 5 bases outside the gene matches. Germline-derived CDR1 and CDR2 are SGHTA and FQGNSA. CDR3: CASSSKTGPNYGYTF. For the CDR3, the DNA is TGTGCCAGCAGCTCCAAGACAGGGCCTAACTATGGCTACACCTTC.

The chain uses TRBV7-8 and TRBJ2-7, with D unresolved. CDR1 SGHVS and CDR2 FQNEAQ come from the germline V gene. The CDR3 spans 13 residues. Trimming took 3 bases from V and 4 from J, leaving 10 bases between them. For the CDR3, the DNA is TGTGCCAGCAGCTTTTCGGAGAAGTACGAGCAGTACTTC. Translating it yields CASSFSEKYEQYF.

This rearrangement joins TRBV7-9 to TRBJ2-2; D is uncertain. CDR1 is SEHNR and CDR2 is FQNEAQ in the germline V gene (reference sequence). The CDR3 consists of 13 residues. The ends were cut back, 4 bases at V and 7 bases at J, with 10 bases in the middle. CDR3 nucleotide sequence: TGTGCCAGCAGCTCGCGTCCCCGCGGGGAGCTGTTTTTT. Protein product: CASSSRPRGELFF.

The rearrangement uses TRBV18 and TRBJ2-7; D gene unclear. The germline gives CDR1 KGHSH, CDR2 LQKENI. Trimming left V 3 bases short and J 4 bases short, with 10 bases between. The CDR3 has 13 amino acids. The CDR3 DNA sequence: TGTGCCAGCTCACCTTTTAGGGTATACGAGCAGTACTTC. It translates to CASSPFRVYEQYF. Using reference TRBV18 and TRBJ2-7 for the parts outside the CDR3, the full variable domain is NAGVMQNPRHLVRRRGQEARLRCSPMKGHSHVYWYRQLPEEGLKFMVYLQKENIIDESGMPKERFSAEFPKEGPSILRIQQVVRGDSAAYFCASSPFRVYEQYFGPGTRLTVT.

The chain carries TRBV29-1 and TRBJ1-2, with 7 bases matching TRBD1. J was trimmed by 3 bases and V by 5 bases; bases with no gene match: 3. Looked up from germline, CDR1 is SQVTM and CDR2 is ANQGSEA. This CDR3 region has 12 residues. CDR3 DNA sequence: TGCAGCGTTACCGGGACAGACTATGGCTACACCTTC. Residues: CSVTGTDYGYTF.

This chain links TRBV20-1 with TRBJ1-5; D gene uncertain. V was clipped by 4 bases and J by 4 bases, with 17 bases between them. This CDR3 contains 15 residues. Germline V gene data show CDR1 as DFQATT and CDR2 as SNEGSKA (reference sequence). The CDR3 protein is CSATISLSGNQPQHF. CDR3 bases: TGCAGTGCTACAATCTCCTTATCGGGGAATCAGCCCCAGCATTTT.

This rearrangement joins TRBV20-1 to TRBJ1-5; D call uncertain. CDR3 length: 14 amino acids. The V gene lost 0 bases and the J gene lost 4 bases, with 10 bases spanning the gap. The germline CDR1 and CDR2 sequences are DFQATT and SNEGSKA (reference sequence). This chain's CDR3 is CSARDRRGNQPQHF. DNA for the CDR3: TGCAGTGCTAGAGATCGGCGGGGAAATCAGCCCCAGCATTTT.

The V and J genes are TRBV28 and TRBJ1-6; possibly TRBD1 for D (6 bases). The CDR3 is 14 residues long. Germline V gives CDR1 MDHEN, CDR2 SYDVKM. Trimming left V 6 bases short and J 8 bases short, with 14 bases between. The CDR3 loop reads CASSPGTRYSPLHF. In DNA, the CDR3 is TGTGCCAGCAGCCCCGGGACACGATATTCACCCCTCCACTTT.

The count of this clonotype is one. The chain recombines TRBV29-1 with TRBJ1-1; no clear D gene. The CDR3 contains 13 residues. V lost 3 bases and J lost 0, with 8 bases in between. Germline V gene lookup returns CDR1 SQVTM and CDR2 ANQGSEA. The CDR3 loop is CSVDGRMNTEAFF. The CDR3 coding sequence is TGCAGCGTTGATGGCAGGATGAACACTGAAGCTTTCTTT. Looking up the rest from reference TRBV29-1 and TRBJ1-1 gives the full variable domain: SAVISQKPSRDICQRGTSLTIQCQVDSQVTMMFWYRQQPGQSLTLIATANQGSEATYESGFVIDKFPISRPNLTFSTLTVSNMSPEDSSIYLCSVDGRMNTEAFFGQGTRLTVV.

Only one count was recorded for this clonotype. The chain links TRBV10-3 to TRBJ1-5; tentative D call: TRBD1 (5 bases). V shed 7 bases and J shed 7 bases, with 11 bases lying between them. The CDR3 sequence is 12 residues long. Germline-derived CDR1 and CDR2 are ENHRY and SYGVKD. CDR3 DNA sequence: TGTGCCATCAAAGGGGCAGGGCAGCCCCAGCATTTT. This gives the protein CAIKGAGQPQHF.

This clonotype was picked up one time. V and J are TRBV4-1 and TRBJ2-4, with D maybe TRBD1 (5 bases). V gave up 4 bases and J gave up 2 bases, with 24 bases separating them. The CDR3 runs 19 residues. The germline V gene encodes CDR1 MGHRA and CDR2 YSYEKL. CDR3 sequence: CASSPAVSRAGRPKNIQYF. Here the CDR3 DNA reads TGCGCCAGCAGCCCGGCGGTCTCTAGGGCAGGGCGGCCCAAAAACATTCAGTACTTC.

V usage is TRBV2 and J usage is TRBJ1-4; D unclear. CDR1 is SNHLY and CDR2 is FYNNEI in the germline V gene. The length of the CDR3 is 13 residues. The germline V and J ends were trimmed by 1 base and 7 bases, with 7 bases remaining between them. CDR3 nucleotide sequence: TGTGCCAGCAGTGAAGGGGCTGGTGAAAAACTGTTTTTT. It specifies CASSEGAGEKLFF.

The DNA for the CDR3 is TGTGCCTGGAAAAAGGGCCCTAACACCGGGGAGCTGTTTTTT. This gives the protein CAWKKGPNTGELFF. The V gene is TRBV30, the J gene TRBJ2-2; D is uncertain. This CDR3 has 14 residues. Trimming removed 4 bases at V and 2 bases at J, with 11 bases between. CDR1 and CDR2 from the germline V gene are GTSNPN and SVGIG (reference sequence).

The chain uses TRBV29-1 and TRBJ1-1; 9 bases fit TRBD1. CDR3 size: 14 residues. J was trimmed by 0 bases and V by 7 bases; bases with no gene match: 6. The germline CDR1 and CDR2 sequences are SQVTM and ANQGSEA. In DNA form, the CDR3 reads TGCAGCGCGGGACAGGGTATCCTGAACACTGAAGCTTTCTTT. Residues: CSAGQGILNTEAFF.

This clonotype came up a few times. V usage is TRBV4-1 and J usage is TRBJ2-3, with 15 bases identical to TRBD2. Germline CDR1 reads MGHRA; CDR2 reads YSYEKL. The CDR3 extends over 16 amino acids. Germline trimming cut 4 bases from V and 5 bases from J; bases unmatched to any gene: 4. The CDR3 loop reads CASSLGLAGGGDTQYF. The CDR3, as DNA: TGCGCCAGCAGCCTGGGACTAGCGGGGGGAGGAGATACGCAGTATTTT.

The chain has TRBV12-5 and TRBJ2-5; 7 nucleotides match TRBD1. V lost 2 bases to trimming and J lost 5 bases; unmatched junction nucleotides: 2. Germline loops: CDR1 LGHNT, CDR2 FRNRAP. This CDR3 has 13 residues. CDR3 sequence (DNA): TGTGCTAGTGGTTTGAACAGGGGCGAGACCCAGTACTTC. Its translation: CASGLNRGETQYF.

This clonotype was counted a single time. This chain joins TRBV12-3 or TRBV12-4 and TRBJ1-2; 10 bases are a match to TRBD1. V shed 8 bases, J shed 6 bases, and the junction held 12 bases outside the gene matches. The CDR3 covers 15 residues. CDR3 loop: CASQPRTGGRHGYTF. CDR3 nucleotides: TGTGCCAGCCAGCCTCGGACAGGGGGGCGCCATGGCTACACCTTC.

V is TRBV6-5 and J is TRBJ1-2; D call uncertain. Germline CDR1 and CDR2: MNHEY and SVGAGI. Trimming took off 0 bases at V and 3 bases at J, with 8 bases between the two ends. This CDR3 has 14 residues. The CDR3 DNA follows: TGTGCCAGCAGTTACTCGAATCCTGACTATGGCTACACCTTC. The encoded protein is CASSYSNPDYGYTF.